The T cell receptor (beta chain) under discussion was sequenced for a study of human T cells and chemical hapten exposure. Background on the study: Mainly, slight library volume differences in the pool made TCR yields vary.

Germline CDR1 MNHNY, CDR2 SVGAGI (reference sequence). Trimming took off 0 bases at V and 8 bases at J, with 10 bases between the two ends. The CDR3 is 14 residues long. Broader study findings: With regard to DPC sensitization, TCRs above 1 in 1000 frequency did not change.

Described time point: healthy volunteer bleed at 6 weeks. Total RNA came from unfractionated whole blood. This clonotype has only a few counts. The antigen remains unidentified. TCRdb reanalysed the RACE reads using MiXCR and keeps one entry per CDR3 protein. Of more than 75,000 distinct CDR3 sequences listed, roughly 8.6% are singletons. V usage is TRBV6-6 and J usage is TRBJ1-4; D is undetermined. The TCR was taken from a male donor in good health. Some clones in this sample may be carry-over from other donors' samples. Sequencing input: whole blood. The CDR3 DNA is TGTGCCAGCAGTTACTCGACAAATGGGGAAAAACTGTTTTTT. This translates into CASSYSTNGEKLFF.